This T cell receptor (beta chain) came from a study of T cells in Graves' hyperthyroidism and ophthalmopathy. Study-wide context: Peripheral blood was taken when the disease was first diagnosed, before any treatment began.

Trimming stripped 0 bases from V and 1 base from J, with 7 bases between. Germline CDR1 LGHNA, CDR2 YNFKEQ. The CDR3 totals 15 residues. Graves' hyperthyroidism showing no ophthalmopathy progression within 18 months was considered stable. Reasons for excluding patients were uncontrolled infection, other autoimmune disease, pregnancy or lactation. To note about this clonotype: The antigen remains unidentified.

Study results and caveats: Blood also showed most of the thyroid clonotypes that were expanded above 0.001.

It was RNA transcripts that yielded the amplified TCR beta CDR3 regions. Primed by the HTBI set, a first-round RT-PCR was run on the TCR CDR3. In TCRdb, the multiplex PCR reads were re-called with MiXCR into one record per CDR3 protein. The repertoire includes more than 500,000 distinct CDR3 sequences, 14% of them detected once, and approximately 13% sits in the top ten. Sample: blood. This TCR came from a woman aged 40 to 55 with Graves' hyperthyroidism. The V gene is TRBV4-2, the J gene TRBJ1-5; perhaps TRBD1 as D (6 bases). In DNA, the CDR3 is TGTGCCAGCAGCCAAGATCAGGGGAGCAATCAGCCCCAGCATTTT. This translates into CASSQDQGSNQPQHF.